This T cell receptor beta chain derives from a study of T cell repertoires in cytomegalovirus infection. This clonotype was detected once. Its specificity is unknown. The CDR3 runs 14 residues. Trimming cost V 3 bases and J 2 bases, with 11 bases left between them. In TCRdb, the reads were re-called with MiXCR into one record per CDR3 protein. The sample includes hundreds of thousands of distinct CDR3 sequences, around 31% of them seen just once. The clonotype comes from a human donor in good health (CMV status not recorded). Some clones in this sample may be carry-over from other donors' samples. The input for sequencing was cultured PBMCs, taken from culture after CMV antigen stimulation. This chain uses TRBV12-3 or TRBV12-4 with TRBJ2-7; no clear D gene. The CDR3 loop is CASSFPPSTYEQYF. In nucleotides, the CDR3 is TGTGCCAGCAGTTTCCCTCCGAGTACCTACGAGCAGTACTTC.